These 10 T cell receptor beta chains share one sample of origin, sequenced in a study of blood T cell repertoires in COVID-19. Measured with immunoSEQ multiplex PCR; TCRdb has only the in-frame clones, and not every one. Of 130,000 to 150,000 clones listed, under 90% are singletons. Specimen: peripheral blood. These TCRs come from a woman of 80 years or more in a cohort sampled during active or convalescent COVID-19.

The genes are TRBV7-2 and TRBJ2-7; 9 bases line up with TRBD2. J gave up 4 bases and V 5 bases, and 12 bases lay outside the gene matches. In germline, CDR1 is SGHTA, CDR2 FQGNSA. The CDR3 is 16 amino acids. Here the CDR3 reads CASSPRVGGGAYEQYF. In DNA form, the CDR3 reads TGTGCCAGCAGCCCACGGGTCGGCGGGGGGGCGTACGAGCAGTACTTC.

The chain links TRBV6-5 to TRBJ2-1; 9 nucleotides line up with TRBD2. CDR1 MNHEY and CDR2 SVGAGI come from the germline V gene. The CDR3 is 15 amino acids. The trim removed 7 bases at V and 4 bases at J, leaving 8 bases unmatched. The CDR3 here is CASTKSGGIYNEQFF. As DNA, the CDR3 is TGTGCCAGCACCAAAAGCGGGGGGATATACAATGAGCAGTTCTTC.

The chain combines TRBV2 with TRBJ2-7; TRBD2 matches 8 bases. The CDR3 runs to 14 residues. With V trimmed by 6 bases and J by 0 bases, 4 bases remained unmatched. CDR1 is SNHLY and CDR2 is FYNNEI in the germline V gene. CDR3 DNA: TGTGCCAGCAGGAAAGCGGGGGCCTCCTACGAGCAGTACTTC. Protein sequence: CASRKAGASYEQYF.

In DNA, the CDR3 is TGTGCCAGCAGTGGAGGGTTGGATCAGCCCCAGCATTTT. Translated, it gives CASSGGLDQPQHF. V and J are TRBV2 and TRBJ1-5, with no clear D. The CDR3 is 13 residues long. The ends were cut back, 4 bases at V and 5 bases at J, with 9 bases in the middle. Germline CDR1 SNHLY, CDR2 FYNNEI.

The chain employs TRBV7-6 and TRBJ2-2; D gene unclear. The germline V and J ends were trimmed by 1 base and 3 bases, with 12 bases remaining between them. CDR3 length: 16 residues. Looked up from germline, CDR1 is SGHVS and CDR2 is FNYEAQ. The CDR3 DNA is TGTGCCAGCAGCTTAGGGGTAGCATTGGACACCGGGGAGCTGTTTTTT. Its translation: CASSLGVALDTGELFF.

This chain joins TRBV30 and TRBJ1-3; the D is unclear. Trimming pared 0 bases from V and 7 bases from J, leaving 7 bases between. Germline CDR1 is GTSNPN and CDR2 is SVGIG (reference sequence). This CDR3 is 12 amino acids long. CDR3: CAWSVLWNTIYF. The CDR3 DNA follows: TGTGCCTGGAGTGTACTTTGGAACACCATATATTTT.

The chain links TRBV6-5 to TRBJ2-2, with 8 bases fitting TRBD1. The length of the CDR3 is 14 residues. V shed 4 bases, J shed 5 bases, and the junction held 3 bases outside the gene matches. CDR1 is MNHEY, CDR2 SVGAGI, per germline. The CDR3 loop reads CASSWTGSTGELFF. CDR3 nucleotide sequence: TGTGCCAGCAGTTGGACAGGGTCTACCGGGGAGCTGTTTTTT.

The chain is built from TRBV5-4 and TRBJ2-3; 7 bases fit TRBD2. CDR3 size: 15 residues. With 4 bases clipped from V and 1 base from J, the junction kept 6 bases outside the gene matches. Germline loops: CDR1 SGHNT, CDR2 YYREEE (reference sequence). For the CDR3, the DNA is TGTGCCAGCAGCCGACCGAGCGGGGGCACAGATACGCAGTATTTT. Encoded protein: CASSRPSGGTDTQYF.

The V gene is TRBV5-1, the J gene TRBJ2-7; 10 bases fit TRBD1. Trimming cost V 4 bases and J 5 bases; bases outside gene matches: 9. CDR3 length equals 15 residues. Germline CDR1 reads SGHRS; CDR2 reads YFSETQ. CDR3 residues: CASSSPDRGLDEQYF. The CDR3 DNA is TGCGCCAGCAGCAGCCCAGACAGGGGGCTCGACGAGCAGTACTTC.

V gene TRBV5-4 combines with J gene TRBJ1-2; D unresolved. Trimming cost V 0 bases and J 8 bases, with 26 bases left between them. Looked up from germline, CDR1 is SGHNT and CDR2 is YYREEE (reference sequence). This CDR3 contains 18 residues. CDR3 amino acids: CASSLAFGVVDPTGGYTF. In DNA, the CDR3 is TGTGCCAGCAGCTTGGCTTTCGGGGTTGTAGATCCGACGGGGGGCTACACCTTC.